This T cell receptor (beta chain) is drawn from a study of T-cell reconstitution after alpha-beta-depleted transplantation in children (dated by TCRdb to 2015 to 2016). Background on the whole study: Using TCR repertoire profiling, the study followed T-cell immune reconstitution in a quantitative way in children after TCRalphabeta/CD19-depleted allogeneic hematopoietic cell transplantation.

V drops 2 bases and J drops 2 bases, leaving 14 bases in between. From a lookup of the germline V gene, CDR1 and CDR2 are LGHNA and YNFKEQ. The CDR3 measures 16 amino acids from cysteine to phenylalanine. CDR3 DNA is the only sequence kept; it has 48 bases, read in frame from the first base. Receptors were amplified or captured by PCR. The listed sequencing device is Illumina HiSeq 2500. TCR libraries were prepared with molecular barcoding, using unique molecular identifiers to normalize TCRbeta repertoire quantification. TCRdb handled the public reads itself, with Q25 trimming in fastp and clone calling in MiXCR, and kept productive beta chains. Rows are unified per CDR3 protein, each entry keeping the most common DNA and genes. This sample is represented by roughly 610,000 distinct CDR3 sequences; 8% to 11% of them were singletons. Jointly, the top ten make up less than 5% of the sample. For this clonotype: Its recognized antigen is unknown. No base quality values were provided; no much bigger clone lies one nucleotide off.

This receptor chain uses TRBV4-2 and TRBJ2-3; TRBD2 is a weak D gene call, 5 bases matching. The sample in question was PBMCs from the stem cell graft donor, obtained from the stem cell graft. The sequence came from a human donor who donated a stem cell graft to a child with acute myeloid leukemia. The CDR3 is CASSQQRGADTDTQYF. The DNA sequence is TGTGCCAGCAGCCAACAACGGGGAGCGGACACAGATACGCAGTATTTT.